This T cell receptor beta chain was documented in a study of CD8+ T cells in alopecia areata. Overall study results and limits: There were also resident alphabeta T cells of normal skin sequenced in scalp samples. Unlike in mice, where it was clearer, TCR sharing across patients was less clear, possibly HLA-related.

A remark on this clone: The antigen is not known.

Cell sorting on a FACSAria was used to separate CD4+ and CD8+ T cells from the PBMCs. As the sequencing template, cDNA was produced by extracting RNA and reverse transcribing it. Clones were read by immunoSEQ multiplex PCR, and TCRdb kept only the in-frame ones, dropping some. The repertoire holds 110,000 to 150,000 clones, with around two thirds as singletons. The specimen was CD8+ T cells sorted from blood. The clonotype was recovered from a human donor in good health.

CDR3: CASSFGQFYGYTF. CDR3 in DNA: TGTGCCAGCAGTTTTGGGCAGTTCTATGGCTACACCTTC. V and J are TRBV27 and TRBJ1-2, with unresolved D. Looked up from germline, CDR1 is MNHEY and CDR2 is SMNVEV (reference sequence). CDR3 length: 13 amino acids. Deletions cut 3 bases from V and 4 bases from J, with 9 bases between.